This T cell receptor beta chain was captured in a study of blood T cell repertoires in COVID-19. Study-wide background: Specimens from acute and convalescent COVID-19 originated in the United States, Italy and Spain. The analysed material was cDNA or gDNA that came from T cells, B-cell-depleted T cells, or PBMCs.

The germline V gene encodes CDR1 SGHTA and CDR2 FQGTGA. The length of the CDR3 is 15 residues. J lost 7 bases, V lost 3 bases, and 7 bases had no gene match. In the authors' workflow: Nucleated cell number was recorded as an estimate derived from reference gene primer amplification. Sequencing used immunoSEQ multiplex PCR; TCRdb keeps in-frame clones, though not all of them. That table supplies the V and J calls and clone size; D and trimming were determined from the DNA. The table includes 75,000 to 100,000 clones, less than 90% detected once. The rearrangement uses TRBV7-3 and TRBJ2-1, with 9 nucleotides matching TRBD2. This sequence originates from an elderly man with acute or convalescent COVID-19. The sample taken for sequencing was peripheral blood. The CDR3 nucleotides read TGTGCCAGCAGCTTTGCGGGAGGGCCTAGGAATGAGCAGTTCTTC. Residues: CASSFAGGPRNEQFF.